Below are 9 T cell receptor beta chains sequenced from a single sample in a study of T cell responses to AZD1222 COVID-19 vaccine. TCRdb's copy holds only in-frame clones and misses some; the assay was immunoSEQ multiplex PCR. This sample has about 120,000 clones, with more than 85% found just once. Specimen: peripheral blood, collected 28 days after the second AZD1222 dose. The receptor source for this set is an adult who received the AZD1222 COVID-19 vaccine.

The chain links TRBV27 to TRBJ2-7; D ambiguous. The CDR3 runs 13 residues. The V gene's germline CDR1 is MNHEY and CDR2 SMNVEV (reference sequence). The V end lost 2 bases, the J end lost 2 bases, and 7 bases lay between the germline ends. CDR3 region: CASSLRATYEQYF. In DNA, the CDR3 is TGTGCCAGCAGTTTACGAGCGACCTACGAGCAGTACTTC.

CDR3 sequence: CASTRMGERVGELFF. Here the CDR3 DNA reads TGTGCCAGTACCCGAATGGGGGAGAGGGTCGGGGAGCTGTTTTTT. The chain is built from TRBV19 and TRBJ2-2; D possibly uses TRBD1 or TRBD2 (5 bases each). Per the germline V gene, CDR1 is LNHDA and CDR2 is SQIVND (reference sequence). The V gene lost 7 bases and the J gene lost 7 bases, with 19 bases spanning the gap. The CDR3 is 15 residues long.

J is TRBJ2-1 and V is TRBV11-2, with 10 nucleotides matching TRBD2. Germline V gene data show CDR1 as SGHAT and CDR2 as FQNNGV. Trimming took 4 bases from V and 7 from J; bases not matched to a gene: 7. The CDR3 is 15 residues long. CDR3: CASSSQAGGLNEQFF. The CDR3 coding sequence is TGTGCCAGCAGCTCCCAAGCGGGGGGGCTAAATGAGCAGTTCTTC. The full variable domain, rest sourced from reference TRBV11-2 and TRBJ2-1, is EAGVAQSPRYKIIEKRQSVAFWCNPISGHATLYWYQQILGQGPKLLIQFQNNGVVDDSQLPKDRFSAERLKGVDSTLKIQPAKLEDSAVYLCASSSQAGGLNEQFFGPGTRLTVL.

This sequence joins TRBV7-9 and TRBJ1-2; D not certain. The V end lost 3 bases, the J end lost 7 bases, and 6 bases lay between the germline ends. The CDR3 runs 11 residues. Germline V CDR1 and CDR2: SEHNR, FQNEAQ (reference sequence). CDR3 in amino acids: CASSLGRGYTF. The CDR3 nucleotides are TGTGCCAGCAGCTTGGGCCGTGGCTACACCTTC.

This chain joins TRBV4-3 and TRBJ1-2; unclear D gene. Germline V lookup: CDR1 LGHNA, CDR2 YSLEER. V was shortened by 0 bases and J by 8 bases, with 10 bases between the two germline ends. This CDR3 comprises 13 residues. The CDR3 region is CASSQDISRGYTF. In DNA form, the CDR3 reads TGCGCCAGCAGCCAAGATATTTCGAGGGGCTACACCTTC.

J is TRBJ2-1 and V is TRBV9; D may be TRBD2 (5 bases). Between the trimmed V and J ends, which lost 0 bases and 4 bases, there was a span of 8 bases. Germline CDR1 SGDLS, CDR2 YYNGEE. This CDR3 region has 14 residues. In DNA, the CDR3 is TGTGCCAGCAGCGTAGTCGGGGAGTACAATGAGCAGTTCTTC. This gives the protein CASSVVGEYNEQFF.

This rearrangement joins TRBV6-6 to TRBJ1-5; 7 bases agree with TRBD1. This CDR3 is built from 14 residues. V trimming: 8 bases; J trimming: 7 bases; junction bases outside the gene matches: 11. The germline V gene encodes CDR1 MNHNY and CDR2 SVGAGI (reference sequence). This CDR3 is CASGRGRGIQPQHF. CDR3 in DNA: TGTGCCAGCGGGCGGGGCAGGGGGATACAGCCCCAGCATTTT.

This chain links TRBV3-1 (or the pseudogene TRBV3-2) with TRBJ2-5; D tentatively fits TRBD1 or TRBD2 (5 bases each). The CDR3 covers 15 residues. Trimming pared 1 base from V and 9 bases from J, leaving 18 bases between. Germline values: CDR1 LGHDT, CDR2 YNNKEL (reference sequence). The CDR3 DNA sequence: TGTGCCAGCAGCCAAGTACTAGGGCCAGGGTCATCCCAGTACTTC. Translated: CASSQVLGPGSSQYF.

The chain uses TRBV7-8 and TRBJ1-2, with a weak D call TRBD1 (6 bases). This CDR3 is built from 14 residues. Deletions cut 7 bases from V and 4 bases from J, with 16 bases between. Germline V CDR1 and CDR2: SGHVS, FQNEAQ. Here the CDR3 reads CASTEQPGVYGYTF. In DNA, the CDR3 is TGTGCCAGCACCGAACAGCCAGGGGTCTATGGCTACACCTTC. Full variable domain (outside the CDR3, taken from reference TRBV7-8 and TRBJ1-2): GAGVSQSPRYKVAKRGQDVALRCDPISGHVSLFWYQQALGQGPEFLTYFQNEAQLDKSGLPSDRFFAERPEGSVSTLKIQRTQQEDSAVYLCASTEQPGVYGYTFGSGTRLTVV.